Below, 32 T cell receptor beta chains from the same sample are listed, as sequenced in a study of T-cell reconstitution after alpha-beta-depleted transplantation in children. Molecular barcoding with unique molecular identifiers was used for the TCRbeta library. One entry per CDR3 protein results from TCRdb running MiXCR on the PCR reads. Of around 600,000 distinct CDR3 sequences detected, 10% to 13% appear once; the ten largest clones hold less than 4.5%. The sample consisted of PBMCs from the stem cell graft donor, taken from the stem cell graft. These receptors originate from a human donor who donated a stem cell graft to a child with acute myeloid leukemia.

The chain couples TRBV5-1 to TRBJ2-7; TRBD2 matches at 10 bases. The germline gives CDR1 SGHRS, CDR2 YFSETQ. The V gene end was trimmed by 7 bases and the J gene end by 3 bases; junction bases not matched to a gene: 10. CDR3 length equals 15 residues. CDR3 sequence reads: CASRSGTSAYYEQYF. The DNA for the CDR3 is TGCGCCAGCCGGAGTGGGACTAGCGCGTACTACGAGCAGTACTTC.

This clonotype has just a few counts. The chain carries TRBV20-1 and TRBJ1-1; D gene ambiguous. The V end was cut by 3 bases, the J end by 7 bases, with 9 bases between. There are 11 residues in the CDR3. Germline V gene sequence: CDR1 DFQATT, CDR2 SNEGSKA (reference sequence). DNA of the CDR3: TGCAGTGCTAGCCTTCAGAATGAAGCTTTCTTT. Its protein is CSASLQNEAFF.

Many counts were recorded for this clonotype. This chain uses TRBV9 with TRBJ2-1, with unresolved D. The CDR3 length is 19 residues. V lost 4 bases, J lost 1 base, and 24 bases lay in between. Looked up from germline, CDR1 is SGDLS and CDR2 is YYNGEE. CDR3 bases: TGTGCCAGCAGCAAAGGAATGGGGTTGATCCTTACTTCCTACAATGAGCAGTTCTTC. This encodes CASSKGMGLILTSYNEQFF.

The chain couples TRBV6-5 to TRBJ2-5; D gene uncertain. Germline V lookup: CDR1 MNHEY, CDR2 SVGAGI. The CDR3 is 14 amino acids. Between the trimmed V and J ends, which lost 0 bases and 5 bases, there was a span of 10 bases. The CDR3: CASSYSMVGETQYF. Here the CDR3 DNA reads TGTGCCAGCAGTTACTCGATGGTAGGGGAGACCCAGTACTTC.

The CDR3 DNA reads as TGCGCCAGCAGCTTGTTTGCGGGAGGGGACAACGAGCAGTACTTC. As protein: CASSLFAGGDNEQYF. The V and J genes are TRBV5-1 and TRBJ2-7; 9 bases match TRBD2. The ends lost 1 base at V and 5 bases at J; junction bases unmatched: 7. This CDR3 comprises 15 residues. Germline CDR1 and CDR2: SGHRS and YFSETQ.

V is TRBV7-9 and J is TRBJ2-6; D is perhaps TRBD1 or TRBD2 (5 bases each). V lost 1 base and J 4 bases, leaving 14 bases between the germline ends. There are 17 residues in the CDR3. From germline, CDR1 is SEHNR and CDR2 FQNEAQ (reference sequence). As DNA, the CDR3 is TGTGCCAGCAGCTTAGATAGGGACCGAACAGGGGCCAACGTCCTGACTTTC. Amino acids: CASSLDRDRTGANVLTF.

This clonotype has only a few counts. V is TRBV11-2 and J is TRBJ2-5, with 7 bases fitting TRBD2. Germline V lookup: CDR1 SGHAT, CDR2 FQNNGV. This CDR3 has 15 residues. V trimming: 1 base; J trimming: 4 bases; junction bases outside the gene matches: 6. CDR3 sequence reads: CASSLVGGRGETQYF. The CDR3 nucleotides read TGTGCCAGCAGCTTAGTGGGCGGGAGAGGAGAGACCCAGTACTTC.

The table lists this clonotype with a few counts. V gene TRBV7-6 combines with J gene TRBJ2-7, with 8 bases fitting TRBD2. V lost 5 bases, J lost 5 bases, and 11 bases stayed unmatched. Per the germline V gene, CDR1 is SGHVS and CDR2 is FNYEAQ. The CDR3 runs 15 residues. CDR3 loop: CASSQKREFVHEQYF. The CDR3 DNA is TGTGCCAGCAGCCAGAAGCGGGAGTTCGTCCACGAGCAGTACTTC. The complete variable domain, with remaining parts taken from reference TRBV7-6 and TRBJ2-7, reads GAGVSQSPRYKVTKRGQDVALRCDPISGHVSLYWYRQALGQGPEFLTYFNYEAQQDKSGLPNDRFSAERPEGSISTLTIQRTEQRDSAMYRCASSQKREFVHEQYFGPGTRLTVT.

The chain has TRBV28 and TRBJ2-2; D is uncertain. Germline values: CDR1 MDHEN, CDR2 SYDVKM. Trimming cost V 2 bases and J 6 bases, with 7 bases left between them. The CDR3 has 13 residues. The CDR3 DNA is TGTGCCAGCAGTTTAAGGAATGCCGGGGAGCTGTTTTTT. Translated, it gives CASSLRNAGELFF.

This clonotype appeared a single time. This chain connects TRBV7-2 to TRBJ2-7; no definite D call. Germline V gene data show CDR1 as SGHTA and CDR2 as FQGNSA. The V end lost 1 base, the J end lost 7 bases, and 17 bases lay between the germline ends. The CDR3 contains 15 residues. Here the CDR3 reads CASSLGATHTEEQYF. For the CDR3, the DNA is TGTGCCAGCAGCTTAGGCGCCACCCACACCGAAGAGCAGTACTTC. Supplemented by reference TRBV7-2 and TRBJ2-7, the full variable domain reads GAGVSQSPSNKVTEKGKDVELRCDPISGHTALYWYRQSLGQGLEFLIYFQGNSAPDKSGLPSDRFSAERTGGSVSTLTIQRTQQEDSAVYLCASSLGATHTEEQYFGPGTRLTVT.

At least ten counts were recorded for this clonotype. V is TRBV6-5 and J is TRBJ2-5; 10 nucleotides match TRBD2. J gave up 4 bases and V 4 bases, and 6 bases lay outside the gene matches. Germline-derived CDR1 and CDR2 are MNHEY and SVGAGI. This CDR3 spans 15 amino acids. CDR3 region: CASSWPSGSGETQYF. CDR3 sequence (DNA): TGTGCCAGCAGTTGGCCTAGCGGGAGTGGAGAGACCCAGTACTTC.

This clonotype was counted only a few times. The chain employs TRBV12-3 or TRBV12-4 and TRBJ2-1; D is ambiguous. The CDR3 is 13 amino acids. Trimming stripped 3 bases from V and 3 bases from J, with 6 bases between. The CDR3 coding sequence is TGTGCCAGCAGTTTCTATCTCTACAATGAGCAGTTCTTC. It specifies CASSFYLYNEQFF.

In this sample, this clonotype turned up a few times. Compared with germline, one end of the junction differs, possibly owing to a read error. V gene TRBV20-1 combines with J gene TRBJ2-7, with 7 bases aligning to TRBD1. The CDR3 has 10 residues. Germline V gene lookup returns CDR1 DFQATT and CDR2 SNEGSKA (reference sequence). In DNA form, the CDR3 reads TGCAGTGCAAGAGACAGGGCGCAGTACTTC. The encoded protein is CSARDRAQYF.

This clonotype was detected ten times or more. The gene calls are TRBV5-1 and TRBJ2-1; TRBD2 is a possible D gene (6 bases). Germline V gene data show CDR1 as SGHRS and CDR2 as YFSETQ. V lost 6 bases and J 4 bases, leaving 17 bases between the germline ends. CDR3 length: 15 amino acids. This CDR3 is CASTRPSGSYNEQFF. CDR3 DNA: TGCGCCAGCACGCGCCCTTCCGGGAGTTACAATGAGCAGTTCTTC.

This clonotype appeared many times. The chain couples TRBV5-1 to TRBJ2-2; weak D call: TRBD2 (6 bases). Trimming took off 6 bases at V and 7 bases at J, with 10 bases between the two ends. Germline V gene data show CDR1 as SGHRS and CDR2 as YFSETQ. The CDR3 runs to 12 residues. This CDR3 is CASTGTVGELFF. The CDR3 coding sequence is TGCGCCAGCACGGGGACTGTCGGGGAGCTGTTTTTT.

This clonotype was seen only a few times. This chain uses TRBV20-1 with TRBJ1-1; possibly TRBD1 for D (6 bases). The V end lost 8 bases, the J end lost 1 base, and 11 bases lay between the germline ends. This CDR3 comprises 12 residues. Germline CDR1 reads DFQATT; CDR2 reads SNEGSKA (reference sequence). Here the CDR3 reads CSSPGQNTEAFF. DNA of the CDR3: TGCAGTTCCCCGGGACAGAACACTGAAGCTTTCTTT.

The table lists this clonotype with a few counts. This chain uses TRBV4-3 with TRBJ2-2; 7 bases match TRBD2. There are 17 residues in the CDR3. Germline loops: CDR1 LGHNA, CDR2 YSLEER. The V and J ends lost 2 bases and 7 bases, in that order; junction bases with no gene match: 13. The chain's CDR3 is CASSQLGGGPFGGELFF. CDR3 coding DNA: TGCGCCAGCAGCCAACTGGGGGGAGGGCCCTTTGGCGGGGAGCTGTTTTTT.

The chain links TRBV20-1 to TRBJ2-2; weak D call: TRBD1 (6 bases). V was pared by 4 bases and J by 7 bases, with 10 bases between. CDR1 DFQATT and CDR2 SNEGSKA come from the germline V gene (reference sequence). The CDR3 has 12 residues. DNA of the CDR3: TGCAGTGCTAACTCAGGGGTCGGGGAGCTGTTTTTT. Its protein product is CSANSGVGELFF.

This clonotype has a count of ten or more. The chain is built from TRBV7-8 and TRBJ1-4, with a tentative D call TRBD1 (6 bases). CDR3 length: 14 residues. Deletions cut 5 bases from V and 1 base from J, with 8 bases between. CDR1 and CDR2 (germline): SGHVS, FQNEAQ. This chain's CDR3 is CASSIQGTNEKLFF. As DNA, the CDR3 is TGTGCCAGCAGCATACAGGGAACTAATGAAAAACTGTTTTTT.

The V call is TRBV7-9, the J call TRBJ1-5; unclear D gene. Germline V lookup: CDR1 SEHNR, CDR2 FQNEAQ (reference sequence). V gave up 5 bases and J gave up 3 bases, with 11 bases separating them. The CDR3 consists of 14 residues. CDR3 protein: CASSLYGDNQPQHF. Here the CDR3 DNA reads TGTGCCAGCAGCCTATACGGTGACAATCAGCCCCAGCATTTT.

The chain couples TRBV30 to TRBJ1-5; perhaps TRBD1 as D (5 bases). CDR1 is GTSNPN and CDR2 is SVGIG in the germline V gene (reference sequence). Trimming removed 5 bases at V and 0 bases at J, with 11 bases between. This CDR3 is built from 14 residues. The chain's CDR3 is CAWQEGFSNQPQHF. In DNA form, the CDR3 reads TGTGCCTGGCAAGAGGGGTTTAGCAATCAGCCCCAGCATTTT.

V usage is TRBV6-2 or TRBV6-3 and J usage is TRBJ2-7; 12 bases match TRBD2. CDR3 length equals 16 residues. The J segment lost 5 bases and the V segment lost 5 bases, leaving 10 bases of the junction unmatched. Germline V gene lookup returns CDR1 MNHEY and CDR2 SVGEGT. The chain's CDR3 is CASSHRGLAGQNEQYF. The CDR3, as DNA: TGTGCCAGCAGTCACCGCGGACTAGCGGGGCAGAACGAGCAGTACTTC.

This clonotype was found a few times. The chain employs TRBV20-1 and TRBJ1-6; possible D gene TRBD1, 5 bases. Trimming took off 3 bases at V and 1 base at J, with 16 bases between the two ends. Germline lookup yields CDR1 DFQATT and CDR2 SNEGSKA (reference sequence). The CDR3 has 17 amino acids. In DNA, the CDR3 is TGCAGTGCTAGGGGCAGAGGGACCGGTTCCTATAATTCACCCCTCCACTTT. It yields the protein CSARGRGTGSYNSPLHF.

This sequence joins TRBV20-1 and TRBJ1-1, with unresolved D. The V gene's germline CDR1 is DFQATT and CDR2 SNEGSKA (reference sequence). Trimming removed 6 bases from V and 6 bases from J, with 11 bases in between. The CDR3 length is 11 residues. The CDR3 reads CSAPRTAEAFF. The CDR3 DNA is TGCAGTGCCCCCCGGACGGCTGAAGCTTTCTTT.

On this clonotype itself: It may be a read error: a sequence one base away is much more abundant. The genes are TRBV6-2 or TRBV6-3 and TRBJ2-2, with TRBD2 identical over 10 bases. Germline assignment: CDR1 MNHEY and CDR2 SVGEGT. CDR3 length equals 16 residues. V lost 4 bases to trimming and J lost 4 bases; unmatched junction nucleotides: 6. The chain's CDR3 is CASSSLPSGSTGELFF. Written as DNA, the CDR3 is TGTGCCAGCAGTTCCCTCCCTAGCGGGAGCACCGGGGAGCTGTTTTTT.

Ten or more counts support this clonotype. The chain employs TRBV6-1 and TRBJ2-7, with D maybe TRBD1 (6 bases). Trimming shortened V by 3 bases and J by 3 bases, and 9 bases separated the two germline ends. The CDR3 totals 13 residues. The germline gives CDR1 MNHNS, CDR2 SASEGT. In DNA form, the CDR3 reads TGTGCCAGCAGTGAGGGACATCACTACGAGCAGTACTTC. Its translation: CASSEGHHYEQYF.

In its sample, this clonotype was seen many times. The CDR3 DNA reads TGCAGCGCTCGCCGAGGGCAGCAGAACACTGAAGCTTTCTTT. Protein: CSARRGQQNTEAFF. This rearrangement joins TRBV29-1 to TRBJ1-1; no clear D gene. The germline V and J ends were trimmed by 7 bases and 1 base, with 16 bases remaining between them. CDR3 length: 14 amino acids. The germline CDR1 and CDR2 sequences are SQVTM and ANQGSEA.

This sequence joins TRBV5-1 and TRBJ2-5; a weak D match, TRBD2 (6 bases). Germline CDR1 is SGHRS and CDR2 is YFSETQ. The CDR3 sequence is 14 residues long. Trimming took 2 bases from V and 7 from J, leaving 15 bases between them. CDR3: CASSLDPSGWTQYF. The CDR3 DNA sequence: TGCGCCAGCAGCTTAGACCCAAGCGGGTGGACCCAGTACTTC.

The chain has TRBV20-1 and TRBJ1-5; a weak D match, TRBD1 (6 bases). Germline assignment: CDR1 DFQATT and CDR2 SNEGSKA (reference sequence). Trimming removed 5 bases from V and 2 bases from J, with 16 bases in between. The CDR3 loop spans 15 amino acids. The CDR3: CSAGGGAQGNQPQHF. CDR3 DNA: TGCAGTGCTGGCGGGGGGGCGCAAGGCAATCAGCCCCAGCATTTT.

There are a few counts of this clonotype. The chain carries TRBV29-1 and TRBJ1-1; D perhaps matches TRBD1 (6 bases). The CDR3 contains 14 residues. Trimming pared 4 bases from V and 0 bases from J, leaving 12 bases between. CDR1 and CDR2 (germline): SQVTM, ANQGSEA. CDR3 region: CSVARPGVNTEAFF. DNA for the CDR3: TGCAGCGTTGCAAGACCAGGGGTGAACACTGAAGCTTTCTTT.

This chain links TRBV24-1 with TRBJ1-1; weak D call: TRBD1 (5 bases). The CDR3 sequence is 13 residues long. The germline V and J ends were trimmed by 5 bases and 2 bases, with 8 bases remaining between them. Germline CDR1 reads KGHDR; CDR2 reads SFDVKD. In nucleotides, the CDR3 is TGTGCCACCAGTGTTGACAGTAACACTGAAGCTTTCTTT. Its protein is CATSVDSNTEAFF.

The sample holds many counts of this clonotype. This sequence joins TRBV11-2 and TRBJ2-5; D unresolved. This CDR3 spans 15 amino acids. Between the trimmed V and J ends, which lost 1 base and 1 base, there was a span of 10 bases. Germline CDR1 is SGHAT and CDR2 is FQNNGV. The CDR3, as DNA: TGTGCCAGCAGCTTAGTTTCCAGCGTCCAAGAGACCCAGTACTTC. Protein: CASSLVSSVQETQYF. Based on the CDR3 plus reference TRBV11-2 and TRBJ2-5, the full variable domain is EAGVAQSPRYKIIEKRQSVAFWCNPISGHATLYWYQQILGQGPKLLIQFQNNGVVDDSQLPKDRFSAERLKGVDSTLKIQPAKLEDSAVYLCASSLVSSVQETQYFGPGTRLLVL.